The 29 T cell receptor beta chains in this list originate from one sample, sequenced in a study of T cell repertoires in cytomegalovirus infection. TCRdb analysed the reads with MiXCR anew, one entry per CDR3 protein. This table holds under 800,000 distinct CDR3 sequences, more than 20% found once. Sequences were obtained from CD8+ T cells from PBMCs. The receptors were gathered from a human donor in good health (CMV status not recorded). Some clones in this sample may be carry-over from other donors' samples.

The CDR3 nucleotides read TGTGCCATTGCGACAGTGAACACTGAAGCTTTCTTT. It codes for CAIATVNTEAFF. V and J are TRBV7-9 and TRBJ1-1; D might be TRBD1 (5 bases). The V and J ends lost 10 bases and 0 bases respectively, with 9 bases between them. The CDR3 is made up of 12 amino acids. Germline loops: CDR1 SEHNR, CDR2 FQNEAQ (reference sequence).

This sequence joins TRBV12-3 or TRBV12-4 and TRBJ2-7; D uncertain. V lost 8 bases and J lost 5, with 13 bases in between. The CDR3 totals 12 residues. The CDR3 is CASALIAHEQYV. In nucleotides, the CDR3 is TGTGCCAGCGCCCTTATAGCCCACGAGCAGTACGTC.

V usage is TRBV20-1 and J usage is TRBJ2-7; unclear D gene. The CDR3 runs 12 residues. V was cut by 1 base and J by 3 bases, with 7 bases left in between. From germline, CDR1 is DFQATT and CDR2 SNEGSKA (reference sequence). This CDR3 reads CSARGPGYEQYV. CDR3 DNA sequence: TGCAGTGCTAGAGGCCCCGGCTACGAGCAGTACGTC.

This clonotype was observed a few times. The rearrangement joins TRBV9 to TRBJ2-1; D is unclear. The CDR3 is 16 amino acids. V lost 4 bases to trimming and J lost 1 base, with 15 bases between them. From germline, CDR1 is SGDLS and CDR2 YYNGEE. The CDR3 here is CASSPTGLNSYNEQFF. The CDR3 nucleotides are TGTGCCAGCAGCCCGACCGGGCTAAATTCCTACAATGAGCAGTTCTTC.

Ten or more counts support this clonotype. The chain combines TRBV7-2 with TRBJ2-7; either TRBD1 or TRBD2 may supply D (5 bases each). Germline loops: CDR1 SGHTA, CDR2 FQGNSA. The CDR3 contains 16 residues. Trimming stripped 3 bases from V and 3 bases from J, with 18 bases between. CDR3 bases: TGTGCCAGCAGCTTTCACCGGGACCGCCTAAACTACGAGCAGTACTTC. Its protein is CASSFHRDRLNYEQYF.

The gene calls are TRBV29-1 and TRBJ2-1; 11 nucleotides align to TRBD1. Germline V CDR1 and CDR2: SQVTM, ANQGSEA. The CDR3 has 16 amino acids. Trimming removed 3 bases from V and 6 bases from J; junction bases left unmatched: 10. The CDR3 spells CSVEGRTGTGGNEQFF. The CDR3 coding sequence is TGCAGCGTTGAGGGGCGGACCGGGACAGGGGGCAATGAGCAGTTCTTC.

At least ten counts were recorded for this clonotype. The genes are TRBV6-6 and TRBJ2-3; D call uncertain. From germline, CDR1 is MNHNY and CDR2 SVGAGI (reference sequence). This CDR3 spans 10 amino acids. The germline V and J ends were trimmed by 7 bases and 6 bases, with 5 bases remaining between them. CDR3 DNA sequence: TGTGCCAGCATGATGGATACGCAGTATTTT. Translation: CASMMDTQYF.

The genes are TRBV6-2 or TRBV6-3 and TRBJ2-7; TRBD2 matches 7 bases. V was pared by 0 bases and J by 2 bases, with 10 bases of the junction left unmatched. CDR3 length: 17 residues. The germline V gene encodes CDR1 MNHEY and CDR2 SVGEGT. The DNA of the CDR3 is TGTGCCAGCAGTTACTCAGAGGCGGGGGACGGAGCCTACGAGCAGTACGTC. Its protein is CASSYSEAGDGAYEQYV.

This clonotype has more than one count but fewer than ten. The J gene is TRBJ2-1, the V gene TRBV19, with 10 bases aligning to TRBD2. Trimming at V came to 6 bases and at J to 4 bases, leaving 3 bases not matched to a gene. Germline-derived CDR1 and CDR2 are LNHDA and SQIVND (reference sequence). The length of the CDR3 is 14 residues. The CDR3 region is CASRLAGYYNEQFF. CDR3 coding DNA: TGTGCCAGTAGACTAGCGGGGTATTACAATGAGCAGTTCTTC.

The rearrangement uses TRBV20-1 and TRBJ1-2; a possible D gene is TRBD1 (5 bases). V was pared by 0 bases and J by 3 bases, with 20 bases between. Germline V gene data show CDR1 as DFQATT and CDR2 as SNEGSKA (reference sequence). The CDR3 sequence is 17 residues long. CDR3 sequence: CSARDPGTVPHDYGYTF. In DNA form, the CDR3 reads TGCAGTGCTAGAGATCCAGGGACTGTCCCCCACGACTATGGCTACACCTTC.

V and J are TRBV7-9 and TRBJ2-1, with D hard to call. V was clipped by 5 bases and J by 14 bases, with 7 bases between them. Germline assignment: CDR1 SEHNR and CDR2 FQNEAQ (reference sequence). The CDR3 length is 9 residues. The CDR3 sequence: CASSPVKFF. Written as DNA, the CDR3 is TGTGCCAGCAGCCCCGTAAAGTTCTTC.

This clonotype was seen at least ten times. V is TRBV10-3 and J is TRBJ2-3, with 10 bases matching TRBD2. The J segment lost 0 bases and the V segment lost 10 bases, leaving 10 bases of the junction unmatched. The length of the CDR3 is 16 residues. Germline loops: CDR1 ENHRY, CDR2 SYGVKD. CDR3 in DNA: TGTGCCACATCTAGCGGGGGAAGCCCTAGCACAGATACGCAGTATTTT. Its translation: CATSSGGSPSTDTQYF.

This clonotype was counted a few times. The chain links TRBV19 to TRBJ1-5, with D unresolved. Germline V gene data show CDR1 as LNHDA and CDR2 as SQIVND (reference sequence). V was trimmed by 5 bases and J by 0 bases, leaving 8 bases between them. The CDR3 sequence is 14 residues long. Here the CDR3 reads CASSWWDSNQPQHF. In DNA, the CDR3 is TGTGCCAGTAGTTGGTGGGATAGCAATCAGCCCCAGCATTTT.

With respect to this clonotype: A read error may be the cause here, since a much bigger clone is one base away. This chain joins TRBV7-6 and TRBJ2-3, with unresolved D. CDR1 is SGHVS and CDR2 is FNYEAQ in the germline V gene. The length of the CDR3 is 13 residues. V lost 10 bases and J lost 0, with 11 bases in between. The CDR3 DNA sequence: TGTGCCAACAGACAAAGTAGCACAGATACGCAGTATTTT. Residues: CANRQSSTDTQYF.

This clonotype was counted at least ten times. The chain couples TRBV7-9 to TRBJ1-5; D might be TRBD1 (6 bases). The CDR3 loop spans 16 amino acids. The V and J ends lost 5 bases and 4 bases respectively, with 18 bases between them. Germline V gives CDR1 SEHNR, CDR2 FQNEAQ (reference sequence). The CDR3 coding sequence is TGTGCCAGCAGCCTAATTACAGGGAGCGTAAATCAGCCCCAGCATTTT. Encoded protein: CASSLITGSVNQPQHF.

This clonotype occurred a few times. The chain recombines TRBV7-9 with TRBJ1-1, with 8 bases that match TRBD1. J was trimmed by 0 bases and V by 5 bases; bases with no gene match: 8. The CDR3 runs 16 residues. The germline V gene has CDR1 SEHNR and CDR2 FQNEAQ (reference sequence). CDR3 protein: CASSPDRVGMNTEAFF. The CDR3 bases are TGTGCCAGCAGCCCGGACAGGGTGGGGATGAACACTGAAGCTTTCTTT.

V and J are TRBV6-6 and TRBJ2-3; D is uncertain. V dropped 0 bases and J dropped 3 bases, with 7 bases sitting between them. CDR1 is MNHNY, CDR2 SVGAGI, per germline (reference sequence). The CDR3 is made up of 14 amino acids. CDR3 nucleotides: TGTGCCAGCAGTTACTCGGCCAATACAGATACGCAGTATTTT. Translation: CASSYSANTDTQYF.

This clonotype was seen many times. V and J are TRBV7-6 and TRBJ2-1; TRBD2 matches 12 bases. Germline lookup yields CDR1 SGHVS and CDR2 FNYEAQ. This CDR3 spans 18 amino acids. J lost 2 bases, V lost 5 bases, and 10 bases had no gene match. The CDR3: CASSHVTSGGLPYNEQFF. The CDR3 nucleotides are TGTGCCAGCAGCCACGTGACTAGCGGGGGCCTTCCCTACAATGAGCAGTTCTTC.

This clonotype has just a few counts. The rearrangement joins TRBV20-1 to TRBJ2-1; TRBD2 matches at 12 bases. Germline trimming cut 2 bases from V and 15 bases from J; bases unmatched to any gene: 8. This CDR3 comprises 13 residues. Germline V gene data show CDR1 as DFQATT and CDR2 as SNEGSKA (reference sequence). CDR3 sequence (DNA): TGCAGTGCTAGAATCGGACTAGCGGGGACCCGGTTCTTC. This gives the protein CSARIGLAGTRFF.

Concerning this clonotype itself: The junction departs from the called germline gene at one end, perhaps through a read error. This sequence joins TRBV10-3 and TRBJ2-3; 7 bases align to TRBD1. In germline, CDR1 is ENHRY, CDR2 SYGVKD. CDR3 size: 12 residues. The CDR3 nucleotides are TGTGCCATGAGGACAGGCACAGATACGCGGTATTTT. Amino acid sequence: CAMRTGTDTRYF.

This clonotype was seen only a few times. This chain joins TRBV27 and TRBJ2-1; D possibly uses TRBD1 or TRBD2 (5 bases each). The CDR3 spans 16 residues. Per the germline V gene, CDR1 is MNHEY and CDR2 is SMNVEV (reference sequence). The V and J ends lost 2 bases and 7 bases respectively, with 18 bases between them. In DNA form, the CDR3 reads TGTGCCAGCAGTTTAATCGGGACCCCTTCTGGTAATGAGCAGTTCTTC. This encodes CASSLIGTPSGNEQFF.

This clonotype was observed at least ten times. J is TRBJ1-5 and V is TRBV7-9; D is possibly TRBD1 (5 bases). This CDR3 region has 15 residues. V was clipped by 1 base and J by 0 bases, with 7 bases between them. Germline assignment: CDR1 SEHNR and CDR2 FQNEAQ (reference sequence). CDR3 sequence (DNA): TGTGCCAGCAGCTTAGGGACACATAGCAATCAGCCCCAGCATTTT. Its protein product is CASSLGTHSNQPQHF.

The chain recombines TRBV27 with TRBJ1-5; D uncertain. The CDR3 consists of 14 residues. V was shortened by 6 bases and J by 4 bases, with 13 bases between the two germline ends. Germline CDR1 reads MNHEY; CDR2 reads SMNVEV (reference sequence). For the CDR3, the DNA is TGTGCCAGCAGCGTATTCAAGGAAAATCAGCCCCAGCATTTT. Translation: CASSVFKENQPQHF.

The V and J genes are TRBV5-1 and TRBJ1-2; the D is unclear. Between the trimmed V and J ends, which lost 3 bases and 4 bases, there was a span of 10 bases. The germline gives CDR1 SGHRS, CDR2 YFSETQ. The CDR3 covers 13 residues. CDR3 protein: CASSSPDFYGYTF. CDR3 in DNA: TGCGCCAGCAGCTCACCAGATTTCTATGGCTACACCTTC.

The rearrangement joins TRBV6-1 to TRBJ2-2, with D hard to call. The V gene lost 7 bases and the J gene lost 3 bases, with 12 bases spanning the gap. This CDR3 spans 14 amino acids. Per germline, CDR1 MNHNS and CDR2 SASEGT. The CDR3 bases are TGTGCCAGCACCCTAGGACGGTACACCGGGGAGCTGTTTTTT. Amino acids: CASTLGRYTGELFF.

This clonotype was detected many times. The chain is built from TRBV6-6 and TRBJ2-1; no clear D. The germline V gene has CDR1 MNHNY and CDR2 SVGAGI (reference sequence). Trimming stripped 0 bases from V and 7 bases from J, with 7 bases between. The CDR3 loop spans 13 amino acids. The CDR3 sequence is CASSYSWGNEQFF. CDR3 in DNA: TGTGCCAGCAGTTACTCGTGGGGAAATGAGCAGTTCTTC.

This clonotype occurred once. The chain employs TRBV7-9 and TRBJ2-3; D gene unclear. Germline V gene lookup returns CDR1 SEHNR and CDR2 FQNEAQ (reference sequence). Deletions cut 4 bases from V and 4 bases from J, with 9 bases between. This CDR3 region has 13 residues. CDR3: CASSSQKADTQYF. CDR3 in DNA: TGTGCCAGCAGCTCCCAGAAAGCAGATACGCAGTATTTT.

This clonotype has just a few counts. The chain combines TRBV28 with TRBJ2-3; 7 bases map to TRBD2. The V gene's germline CDR1 is MDHEN and CDR2 SYDVKM. J was trimmed by 6 bases and V by 7 bases; bases with no gene match: 10. The CDR3 contains 14 residues. CDR3 nucleotide sequence: TGTGCCAGCAAAGTAGGGCTAGCGGAGGATACGCAGTATTTT. Translating gives CASKVGLAEDTQYF.

The sample holds a few counts of this clonotype. The V call is TRBV19, the J call TRBJ1-1; D is possibly TRBD1 (6 bases). V was cut by 6 bases and J by 6 bases, with 14 bases left in between. The length of the CDR3 is 13 residues. CDR1 and CDR2 (germline): LNHDA, SQIVND (reference sequence). CDR3 bases: TGTGCCAGTAGCGCGAGGGGGACTCCTGAAGCTTTCTTT. The encoded protein is CASSARGTPEAFF.